Reported below is one TCR beta chain. CDR1 is LGHNA and CDR2 is YSLEER in the germline V gene. There are 13 residues in the CDR3. V lost 4 bases to trimming and J lost 7 bases; unmatched junction nucleotides: 4. In the original workflow: Reference gene primer amplification gave nucleated cell count estimates. Sequencing used immunoSEQ multiplex PCR; TCRdb keeps in-frame clones, though not all of them. D and trimming were read from the DNA, whereas the V and J calls and clone size are those reported in that table. Here the sample spans roughly 140,000 clones, under 90% being singletons. The data originate from a study of blood T cell repertoires in COVID-19.

Sequenced: PBMCs or T cells enriched from blood (not recorded which). This clonotype was sampled from a man aged 50 to 59 who had recovered from COVID-19. The genes are TRBV4-3 and TRBJ1-2; 9 positions match TRBD1. CDR3 amino acids: CASSPDRGIGYTF. The CDR3 bases are TGCGCCAGCAGCCCCGACAGGGGGATTGGCTACACCTTC.